The present T cell receptor (beta chain) was sequenced within a study of CD8+ T cells in alopecia areata. Findings of the study overall: Sequencing of scalp samples also includes resident alphabeta T cells from normal skin. Tofacitinib significantly brought down scalp clonality and expanded CD8+ clones among top 100.

Regarding this clone: Its target is unknown.

Treatment here: oral pan-JAK inhibitor, 5-10 mg twice daily. Sequencing relied on a cDNA template that was reverse transcribed from extracted RNA. Using immunoSEQ multiplex PCR, the repertoire was profiled, and TCRdb retains in-frame clones only, with some absent. The sample has about 190,000 clones; about three fifths are singletons. Trimming cost V 5 bases and J 0 bases; bases outside gene matches: 14. CDR3 length equals 19 residues. From germline, CDR1 is SGHTA and CDR2 FQGNSA. The material sequenced was CD4+ T cells sorted from blood, taken around week 49, from a patient treated with tofacitinib. This sequence joins TRBV7-2 and TRBJ2-1, with 9 positions matching TRBD2. The receptor was derived from a human donor with alopecia areata. CDR3 coding DNA: TGTGCCAGCAGCCTCCGAGGGAGCGGGGGGCCGAGCTCCTACAATGAGCAGTTCTTC. Amino acid sequence: CASSLRGSGGPSSYNEQFF.